This TCR beta chain was sequenced in a study of cytotoxic CD8 clonotypes in ibrutinib-treated CLL listed by TCRdb under 2021. At the level of the whole study: The cohort had 11 relapsed/refractory and more than 14 treatment-naive patients; some 17 were IGHV unmutated. On average, each sample yielded 250,000 to 300,000 productive templates and around 100,000 productive rearrangements. Of the 86 people in the trial, about 27 had longitudinal samples available. Responses were partial in roughly 24 patients and complete in 2; after median approximately 5.5 years follow-up, approximately 15 stayed in remission and roughly twelve progressed. Every remission and progressive disease sample was obtained while ibrutinib was still being received by the patients. Cryopreserved peripheral blood mononuclear cells were collected before treatment, at response, and at either disease progression or sustained remission. Samples at response were collected after a median of about 13 months of treatment, with a range of about 6 to 36 months.

The germline V gene encodes CDR1 ENHRY and CDR2 SYGVKD. Relative to germline, V is missing 5 bases and J is missing 1 base, with 3 bases of the junction outside any gene match. The CDR3 contains 15 residues, cysteine and phenylalanine counted. CDR3 DNA is the only sequence kept; it has 45 bases, read in frame from the first base. On the study overall, not on this receptor specifically: Clonality increased at ibrutinib response, stayed stable in sustained remission, and fell back toward baseline at progression. Sustained-remission and progressing patients did not have matched sampling times, and lymph node repertoires were not examined. Baseline clonality was found to be higher than that of age-matched healthy donors and was strongly correlated with circulating CD8+ T-cell counts. Public clonotypes were rare and either shrank or stayed stable during treatment, and the rise in clonality at ibrutinib response reflected expansion of private clonotypes.

On a MiSeq, deep resolution sequencing aimed for a depth between 1 in 1 million and 1 in 200,000 T cells, with each clonotype covered about 9.2x on average. The immunoSEQ hsTCRB Kit was used to generate TCR beta libraries. On the authors' methods: ImmunoSEQ Data Assistant and ImmunoSEQ Analyzer were used for data analysis, and V, D and J genes were assigned according to IMGT definitions. Clonality was computed as one minus normalized Shannon entropy of productive rearrangement frequencies, ranging from 0 to 1. Only overrepresented clonotypes making up at least 0.05% of the repertoire of each patient were included in the public clonotype analysis. Thirteen age-matched healthy donor repertoires from immuneACCESS were used as controls for clonality. TCRdb took this table from immuneACCESS and kept in-frame rearrangements with V and J called. Such tables lack part of the clones; where checked against another copy, unresolved V genes explain under half of the gap, and the rest is unexplained. That table supplies the V and J calls and clone size; D and trimming were determined from the DNA. This sample lists 130,000 or so clones; 84% were detected once. The biggest ten clones account for about 3.5% of the sample.

Interpreted using the paper, the time point label stands for: approximately 25 months on ibrutinib. For TCR beta library preparation, about 2 micrograms of genomic DNA were isolated from cryopreserved PBMCs. High-throughput TCR beta sequencing was performed on longitudinal blood samples from CLL patients receiving ibrutinib monotherapy. The patients took part in an open-label, single-center phase 2 trial of ibrutinib monotherapy. Regarding this clone: It lacks a known antigen. The input lacks base qualities; no much larger clone sits a single base away.

This sequence uses TRBV10-3 and TRBJ1-4; TRBD1 agrees with 8 junctional bases. The sample consisted of PBMCs, taken after 24 months of ibrutinib treatment. The receptor was derived from a human donor with chronic lymphocytic leukemia. The CDR3 is CAISRDRKTNEKLFF. The DNA sequence reads TGTGCCATCAGTAGGGACAGGAAAACTAATGAAAAACTGTTTTTT.